Described below is a single T cell receptor beta chain sequence and its context. Its target is not known. This sample is part of a study of T cell responses to AZD1222 COVID-19 vaccine. Broader study findings: Targets within unmutated variant regions were reportedly found for nearly half of spike-specific TCRs. Spike-specific TCR depth and breadth grew after two AZD1222 doses.

Clones were read by immunoSEQ multiplex PCR, and TCRdb kept only the in-frame ones, dropping some. The sample records around 160,000 clones, roughly 80% being singletons. This CDR3 has 13 residues. V was pared by 9 bases and J by 2 bases, with 8 bases between. Germline V gene lookup returns CDR1 SGHAT and CDR2 FQNNGV. The J gene is TRBJ2-6, the V gene TRBV11-2; D possibly corresponds to TRBD1 (5 bases). The specimen was peripheral blood, collected on day 0 of MenACWY control vaccination. This clonotype was obtained from an adult in good health. The CDR3 protein is CASGHPGANVLTF. The DNA for the CDR3 is TGTGCCAGTGGACATCCTGGGGCCAACGTCCTGACTTTC.